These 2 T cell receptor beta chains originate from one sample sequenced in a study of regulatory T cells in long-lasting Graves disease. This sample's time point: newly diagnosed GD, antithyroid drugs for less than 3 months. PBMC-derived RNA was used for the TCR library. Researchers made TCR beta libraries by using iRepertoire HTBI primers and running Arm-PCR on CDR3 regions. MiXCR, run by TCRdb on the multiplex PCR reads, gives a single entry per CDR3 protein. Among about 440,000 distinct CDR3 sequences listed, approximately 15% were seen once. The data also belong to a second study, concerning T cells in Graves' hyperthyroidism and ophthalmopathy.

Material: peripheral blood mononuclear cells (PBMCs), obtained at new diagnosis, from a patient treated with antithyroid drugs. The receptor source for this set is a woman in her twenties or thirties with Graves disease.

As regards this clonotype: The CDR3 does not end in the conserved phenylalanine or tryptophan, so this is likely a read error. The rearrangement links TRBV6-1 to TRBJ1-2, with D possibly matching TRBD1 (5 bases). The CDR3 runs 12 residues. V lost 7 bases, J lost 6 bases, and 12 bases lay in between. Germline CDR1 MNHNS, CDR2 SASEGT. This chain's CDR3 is CASTRGTDGYTL. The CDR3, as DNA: TGTGCCAGCACCCGGGGGACGGATGGCTACACCTTA.

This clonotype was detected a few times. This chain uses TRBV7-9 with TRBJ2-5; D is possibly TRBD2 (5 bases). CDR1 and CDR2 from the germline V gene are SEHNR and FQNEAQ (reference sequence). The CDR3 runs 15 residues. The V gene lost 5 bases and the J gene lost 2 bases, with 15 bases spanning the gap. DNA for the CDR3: TGTGCCAGCAGCCCCCGGAGGCTAAAACAAGAGACCCAGTACTTC. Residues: CASSPRRLKQETQYF.